This TCR beta chain appears in the sequencing data of a study of T-cell reconstitution after alpha-beta-depleted transplantation in children. This clonotype was counted between two and nine times. Its specificity is unknown. Germline V gene lookup returns CDR1 PRHDT and CDR2 FYEKMQ (reference sequence). Losses at the gene ends were 0 bases for V and 0 bases for J; bases not matched to a gene: 12. The CDR3 runs to 21 residues. Unique molecular identifiers were built into the TCRbeta library. TCRdb analysed the PCR reads with MiXCR anew, one entry per CDR3 protein. The sample has approximately 230,000 distinct CDR3 sequences; approximately 24% are singletons. Study findings and constraints: About two months after transplant, alpha-beta T cells reportedly came from several hundred expanded graft clones.

The sample was PBMCs, mostly from graft donor cells, taken 360 days after TCRalphabeta/CD19-depleted stem cell transplant. The receptor was isolated from a female patient between 2 and 15 years old who had a stem cell transplant for congenital amegakaryocytic thrombocytopenia, so the T cells may come from the graft donor. The chain joins TRBV13 to TRBJ2-1; the match to TRBD2 covers 12 bases. The CDR3 here is CASSLGRGLAGGTSSYNEQFF. CDR3 DNA: TGTGCCAGCAGCTTAGGCCGGGGGCTAGCGGGGGGGACAAGCTCCTACAATGAGCAGTTCTTC. Supplemented by reference TRBV13 and TRBJ2-1, the full variable domain reads AAGVIQSPRHLIKEKRETATLKCYPIPRHDTVYWYQQGPGQDPQFLISFYEKMQSDKGSIPDRFSAQQFSDYHSELNMSSLELGDSALYFCASSLGRGLAGGTSSYNEQFFGPGTRLTVL.